This T cell receptor beta chain is drawn from a study of T cell repertoires in cytomegalovirus infection. This CDR3 has 15 amino acids. Trimming took 5 bases from V and 5 from J; bases not matched to a gene: 1. Concerning this clonotype itself: Antigen specificity is unknown.

TCRdb reprocessed the reads via MiXCR and lists one record per CDR3 protein. This sample has around 180,000 distinct CDR3 sequences, with approximately 28% found just once. Study-wide results and limits: Identification of carriers of CMV plus the relevant HLA was performed using cumulative public TCR beta family frequency.

This rearrangement joins TRBV12-3 or TRBV12-4 to TRBJ2-2; TRBD2 aligns across 14 bases. This TCR derives from a human donor in good health (CMV status not recorded). Some clones in this sample may be carry-over from other donors' samples. Sequenced material: PBMCs. CDR3 DNA sequence: TGTGCCAGCAGTGGGACTAGCGGGGGTACCGGGGAGCTGTTTTTT. Translation: CASSGTSGGTGELFF.